This T cell receptor (beta chain) was captured by sequencing in a study of T cells in localized non-small cell lung cancer. Germline loops: CDR1 SGDLS, CDR2 YYNGEE. After removal of 3 bases from V and 7 bases from J, the junction contained 7 bases not matched to a gene. CDR3 size: 15 residues. A few counts support this clone. Its antigen is not known. General study results and limits: A median of around 60 clones ranked among the top 100 in tumor appeared in adjacent lung. Among the tissues sampled, uninvolved adjacent lung had the highest T cell clonality, above tumor.

The assay was immunoSEQ multiplex PCR, and TCRdb's table has in-frame clones only and misses some. This table holds roughly 4,500 clones, over 30% found once. The genes are TRBV9 and TRBJ1-5, with 10 bases identical to TRBD1. This clonotype originated in a man aged 40 to 69 with stage II squamous cell lung carcinoma. The sequenced sample was lung tumor tissue, obtained before any cancer treatment. The chain's CDR3 is CASSEGTGVMQPQHF. The CDR3 region has the DNA TGTGCCAGCAGCGAGGGGACAGGGGTGATGCAGCCCCAGCATTTT.